These 15 T cell receptor beta chains were sequenced from one sample in a study of T-cell memory formation after mild COVID-19. TCRdb ran MiXCR on the 5' RACE reads and lists one entry per CDR3 protein. The sample lists over 250,000 distinct CDR3 sequences; about 15% were seen once. The sequenced sample was PBMCs or a T cell subset sorted from them (not recorded which). These receptors were collected from a man aged 18 to 29 who had mild COVID-19 (a few samples of this study predate the infection). Cell type and time point are not known.

The genes are TRBV7-2 and TRBJ2-5; D is tentatively TRBD1 or TRBD2 (6 bases each). Germline V CDR1 and CDR2: SGHTA, FQGNSA. The CDR3 runs to 14 residues. V was cut by 4 bases and J by 5 bases, with 14 bases left in between. The CDR3 spells CASSSGAGRETQYF. CDR3 nucleotide sequence: TGTGCCAGCAGCTCGGGGGCGGGAAGGGAGACCCAGTACTTC.

The chain recombines TRBV4-1 with TRBJ2-2; D is possibly TRBD1 (6 bases). Germline CDR1 MGHRA, CDR2 YSYEKL. The CDR3 is 14 amino acids. The V gene lost 4 bases and the J gene lost 5 bases, with 11 bases spanning the gap. CDR3 nucleotides: TGCGCCAGCAGCCGACTTACAGGGACCGGGGAGCTGTTTTTT. This gives the protein CASSRLTGTGELFF.

The rearrangement links TRBV7-8 to TRBJ2-3; tentatively, D is TRBD2 (6 bases). There are 14 residues in the CDR3. Trimming shortened V by 8 bases and J by 6 bases, and 18 bases separated the two germline ends. CDR1 and CDR2 (germline): SGHVS, FQNEAQ. The DNA for the CDR3 is TGTGCCAGCTTCAACGGGGGAGAGCTGGATACGCAGTATTTT. Protein product: CASFNGGELDTQYF.

There are a few counts of this clonotype. This chain links TRBV5-6 with TRBJ2-5, with D unresolved. The CDR3 runs to 13 residues. CDR1 is SGHDT, CDR2 YYEEEE, per germline. Trimming stripped 0 bases from V and 3 bases from J, with 6 bases between. CDR3 coding DNA: TGTGCCAGCAGCTTGGACGAGAAAGAGACCCAGTACTTC. It yields the protein CASSLDEKETQYF.

The sample holds many counts of this clonotype. The chain recombines TRBV20-1 with TRBJ1-2, with D uncertain. The germline V gene encodes CDR1 DFQATT and CDR2 SNEGSKA (reference sequence). The V and J ends lost 1 base and 3 bases respectively, with 12 bases between them. The CDR3 contains 14 residues. The CDR3 DNA reads TGCAGTGCTAGAGCCGGGTTTAGTCACTATGGCTACACCTTC. Protein product: CSARAGFSHYGYTF.

V gene TRBV30 combines with J gene TRBJ1-1; D is perhaps TRBD1 (5 bases). The CDR3 sequence is 11 residues long. Trimming left V 3 bases short and J 11 bases short, with 13 bases between. Germline lookup yields CDR1 GTSNPN and CDR2 SVGIG (reference sequence). The CDR3 sequence is CAWRRTGRAFF. In nucleotides, the CDR3 is TGTGCCTGGAGGCGTACAGGCCGGGCTTTCTTT. Supplemented by reference TRBV30 and TRBJ1-1, the full variable domain reads SQTIHQWPATLVQPVGSPLSLECTVEGTSNPNLYWYRQAAGRGLQLLFYSVGIGQISSEVPQNLSASRPQDRQFILSSKKLLLSDSGFYLCAWRRTGRAFFGQGTRLTVV.

The V call is TRBV5-1, the J call TRBJ1-2; a possible D gene is TRBD1 (5 bases). The CDR3 has 15 residues. Germline CDR1 SGHRS, CDR2 YFSETQ. V shed 4 bases and J shed 4 bases, with 17 bases lying between them. The CDR3 protein is CASSAGMGHLYGYTF. The CDR3 DNA sequence: TGCGCCAGCAGCGCCGGGATGGGGCACCTCTATGGCTACACCTTC. The whole variable domain, filled in from reference TRBV5-1 and TRBJ1-2, reads KAGVTQTPRYLIKTRGQQVTLSCSPISGHRSVSWYQQTPGQGLQFLFEYFSETQRNKGNFPGRFSGRQFSNSRSEMNVSTLELGDSALYLCASSAGMGHLYGYTFGSGTRLTVV.

This clonotype was seen a few times. This rearrangement joins TRBV5-1 to TRBJ2-2; the D gene is possibly TRBD2 (5 bases). V was clipped by 3 bases and J by 5 bases, with 20 bases between them. In germline, CDR1 is SGHRS, CDR2 YFSETQ. This CDR3 is built from 17 residues. CDR3 DNA: TGCGCCAGCAGCTCGGGCCCCCCCCCTCAGCGGACCGGGGAGCTGTTTTTT. As protein: CASSSGPPPQRTGELFF.

This chain joins TRBV2 and TRBJ2-7; TRBD2 might be the D (6 bases). The CDR3 has 13 amino acids. V was shortened by 8 bases and J by 7 bases, with 18 bases between the two germline ends. Germline assignment: CDR1 SNHLY and CDR2 FYNNEI. For the CDR3, the DNA is TGTGCCAGCCGAGAATTCGGGGCGGGGGAGCAGTACTTC. This encodes CASREFGAGEQYF.

This clonotype was seen more than once but under ten times. The gene calls are TRBV7-3 and TRBJ2-6; possible D gene TRBD1, 7 bases. Trimming took off 2 bases at V and 2 bases at J, with 10 bases between the two ends. The CDR3 has 16 amino acids. The V gene's germline CDR1 is SGHTA and CDR2 FQGTGA. CDR3 DNA: TGTGCCAGCAGCTTACAGGGGGGCCCTGGGGCCAACGTCCTGACTTTC. Its translation is CASSLQGGPGANVLTF. The full variable domain, rest sourced from reference TRBV7-3 and TRBJ2-6, is GAGVSQTPSNKVTEKGKYVELRCDPISGHTALYWYRQSLGQGPEFLIYFQGTGAADDSGLPNDRFFAVRPEGSVSTLKIQRTERGDSAVYLCASSLQGGPGANVLTFGAGSRLTVL.

The chain links TRBV10-3 to TRBJ2-2; D ambiguous. Trimming took off 7 bases at V and 4 bases at J, with 16 bases between the two ends. Germline V gene sequence: CDR1 ENHRY, CDR2 SYGVKD. This CDR3 comprises 15 residues. The CDR3 spells CAITDTGVGTGELFF. Here the CDR3 DNA reads TGTGCCATCACTGACACTGGGGTGGGCACCGGGGAGCTGTTTTTT.

CDR3 region: CASSGTGVGEQFF. The DNA of the CDR3 is TGTGCCAGCAGCGGGACAGGGGTCGGGGAGCAGTTCTTC. The gene calls are TRBV7-8 and TRBJ2-1; 10 bases match TRBD1. The trim removed 5 bases at V and 10 bases at J, leaving 5 bases unmatched. From germline, CDR1 is SGHVS and CDR2 FQNEAQ. This CDR3 contains 13 residues.

This clonotype turned up a few times. J is TRBJ1-3 and V is TRBV19; unclear D gene. V lost 7 bases and J lost 0, with 10 bases in between. The CDR3 is 14 residues long. Germline V gene lookup returns CDR1 LNHDA and CDR2 SQIVND (reference sequence). This chain's CDR3 is CASNHERSGNTIYF. The DNA for the CDR3 is TGTGCCAGTAATCACGAGCGCTCTGGAAACACCATATATTTT. The whole variable domain, remainder taken from reference TRBV19 and TRBJ1-3, is DGGITQSPKYLFRKEGQNVTLSCEQNLNHDAMYWYRQDPGQGLRLIYYSQIVNDFQKGDIAEGYSVSREKKESFPLTVTSAQKNPTAFYLCASNHERSGNTIYFGEGSWLTVV.

This clonotype was seen repeatedly, ten times or more. The rearrangement joins TRBV7-3 to TRBJ2-3; D call uncertain. The CDR3 runs 13 residues. Germline CDR1 SGHTA, CDR2 FQGTGA. V shed 6 bases and J shed 2 bases, with 9 bases lying between them. The CDR3 spells CASSGDNTDTQYF. As DNA, the CDR3 is TGTGCCAGCAGTGGAGACAACACAGATACGCAGTATTTT.

This clonotype was detected many times. J is TRBJ1-1 and V is TRBV5-1, with D unresolved. From germline, CDR1 is SGHRS and CDR2 YFSETQ. CDR3 size: 15 residues. V lost 4 bases and J 3 bases, leaving 16 bases between the germline ends. The CDR3 DNA is TGCGCCAGCAGCCGGGCCCCCGGGGAGGACACTGAAGCTTTCTTT. Protein product: CASSRAPGEDTEAFF.